The 28 T cell receptor beta chains below all came from one sample that was sequenced in a study of blood T cell repertoires in COVID-19. Measured with immunoSEQ multiplex PCR; TCRdb has only the in-frame clones, and not every one. Of about 260,000 clones in the sample, roughly 86% were seen once. The sequenced material came from peripheral blood. The source of these receptors is a woman aged 30 to 39 with COVID-19, enrolled during active disease.

V gene TRBV3-1 (or the pseudogene TRBV3-2) combines with J gene TRBJ2-1, with a tentative D call TRBD2 (5 bases). Germline V gene data show CDR1 as LGHDT and CDR2 as YNNKEL (reference sequence). Trimming pared 0 bases from V and 11 bases from J, leaving 11 bases between. The CDR3 runs 13 residues. The DNA for the CDR3 is TGTGCCAGCAGCCAAGATCGGGGAGATCAGCAGTTCTTC. Protein product: CASSQDRGDQQFF.

This chain uses TRBV28 with TRBJ1-5; TRBD1 matches at 7 bases. Germline CDR1 and CDR2: MDHEN and SYDVKM. The CDR3 extends over 17 amino acids. V lost 6 bases, J lost 4 bases, and 15 bases stayed unmatched. The CDR3 loop reads CASREPGQLTGNQPQHF. Written as DNA, the CDR3 is TGTGCCAGCAGAGAACCGGGACAGCTCACCGGTAATCAGCCCCAGCATTTT.

This clone was seen just once. This sequence joins TRBV6-4 and TRBJ1-2; possibly TRBD1 for D (6 bases). V lost 6 bases to trimming and J lost 5 bases, with 22 bases between them. CDR3 size: 16 residues. Germline assignment: CDR1 MRHNA and CDR2 SNTAGT. The CDR3 spells CASSPGQLGSEYGYTF. Written as DNA, the CDR3 is TGTGCCAGCAGCCCCGGACAGTTAGGAAGTGAGTATGGCTACACCTTC.

The chain is built from TRBV6-5 and TRBJ1-2; 9 bases fit TRBD1. Germline assignment: CDR1 MNHEY and CDR2 SVGAGI. J gave up 5 bases and V 6 bases, and 4 bases lay outside the gene matches. CDR3 length: 13 amino acids. CDR3 coding DNA: TGTGCCAGCAGGGGGACAGGGACTTATGGCTACACCTTC. It codes for CASRGTGTYGYTF.

The rearrangement joins TRBV2 to TRBJ1-5; maybe TRBD1 (6 bases). The CDR3 has 16 residues. Between the trimmed V and J ends, which lost 4 bases and 3 bases, there was a span of 16 bases. Germline assignment: CDR1 SNHLY and CDR2 FYNNEI. This CDR3 reads CASSGGGGWNNQPQHF. The CDR3, as DNA: TGTGCCAGCAGTGGTGGGGGCGGATGGAACAATCAGCCCCAGCATTTT.

The chain joins TRBV9 to TRBJ2-5, with TRBD1 identical over 8 bases. The germline V gene has CDR1 SGDLS and CDR2 YYNGEE. The CDR3 runs 15 residues. V trimming: 2 bases; J trimming: 5 bases; junction bases outside the gene matches: 8. The CDR3 DNA is TGTGCCAGCAGCGTCTCGACAGGGGTAGGGGAGACCCAGTACTTC. Translated, it gives CASSVSTGVGETQYF.

The rearrangement uses TRBV4-3 and TRBJ2-2, with 7 bases matching TRBD1. CDR1 is LGHNA, CDR2 YSLEER, per germline. V was pared by 2 bases and J by 7 bases, with 4 bases of the junction left unmatched. The CDR3 sequence is 14 residues long. CDR3 residues: CASSQQTGVGELFF. The CDR3, as DNA: TGCGCCAGCAGCCAACAAACAGGGGTCGGGGAGCTGTTTTTT.

The J gene is TRBJ1-2, the V gene TRBV7-2; D call uncertain. There are 13 residues in the CDR3. The V and J ends lost 1 base and 3 bases respectively, with 6 bases between them. Germline V CDR1 and CDR2: SGHTA, FQGNSA. CDR3 DNA: TGTGCCAGCAGCTTAGACATTGACTATGGCTACACCTTC. Translated, it gives CASSLDIDYGYTF. The variable domain in full, completed from reference TRBV7-2 and TRBJ1-2, reads GAGVSQSPSNKVTEKGKDVELRCDPISGHTALYWYRQSLGQGLEFLIYFQGNSAPDKSGLPSDRFSAERTGGSVSTLTIQRTQQEDSAVYLCASSLDIDYGYTFGSGTRLTVV.

In its sample, this clone was seen a few times. The rearrangement uses TRBV2 and TRBJ2-2; a possible D gene is TRBD2 (5 bases). This CDR3 has 15 amino acids. V was pared by 1 base and J by 2 bases, with 8 bases between. Germline loops: CDR1 SNHLY, CDR2 FYNNEI. CDR3 in amino acids: CASSEVRGNTGELFF. CDR3 bases: TGTGCCAGCAGTGAAGTTCGGGGTAACACCGGGGAGCTGTTTTTT.

The chain carries TRBV2 and TRBJ1-1; 8 bases are a match to TRBD1. This CDR3 contains 16 residues. Germline CDR1 reads SNHLY; CDR2 reads FYNNEI. J gave up 5 bases and V 7 bases, and 15 bases lay outside the gene matches. In DNA, the CDR3 is TGTGCCAGCACCCGGTCGGCAGGGGGCTTTGAGACTGAAGCTTTCTTT. It encodes CASTRSAGGFETEAFF.

The chain carries TRBV18 and TRBJ1-5, with TRBD1 matching over 9 bases. Germline CDR1 KGHSH, CDR2 LQKENI. CDR3 length equals 18 residues. With 3 bases clipped from V and 0 bases from J, the junction kept 9 bases outside the gene matches. The CDR3: CASSPRGDRGTSNQPQHF. CDR3 nucleotides: TGTGCCAGCTCACCTCGGGGTGACAGGGGGACTAGCAATCAGCCCCAGCATTTT.

V usage is TRBV29-1 and J usage is TRBJ2-5; 10 bases are shared with TRBD2. The CDR3 has 13 amino acids. V gave up 5 bases and J gave up 5 bases; unmatched junction bases: 5. Germline CDR1 reads SQVTM; CDR2 reads ANQGSEA. This CDR3 is CSVISGRVETQYF. In DNA form, the CDR3 reads TGCAGCGTTATAAGCGGGAGGGTGGAGACCCAGTACTTC.

This chain connects TRBV6-5 to TRBJ2-3; 12 positions agree with TRBD2. CDR1 and CDR2 (germline): MNHEY, SVGAGI. With 6 bases clipped from V and 6 bases from J, the junction kept 4 bases outside the gene matches. The length of the CDR3 is 14 residues. The CDR3 loop is CASSGLAGLDTQYF. The DNA of the CDR3 is TGTGCCAGCAGCGGACTAGCGGGACTGGATACGCAGTATTTT.

The J gene is TRBJ1-3, the V gene TRBV6-5; 7 nucleotides match TRBD1. CDR3 length: 14 residues. The germline V gene has CDR1 MNHEY and CDR2 SVGAGI. J lost 4 bases, V lost 6 bases, and 6 bases had no gene match. CDR3 in DNA: TGTGCCAGCAGATCACAGGGGCGAGGAAACACCATATATTTT. Its protein product is CASRSQGRGNTIYF.

In nucleotides, the CDR3 is TGCGCCAGCAGCCCGCGAACTAGCGGGTTTACAGATACGCAGTATTTT. It encodes CASSPRTSGFTDTQYF. The chain recombines TRBV5-1 with TRBJ2-3; 9 bases map to TRBD2. The CDR3 is 16 residues long. Germline CDR1 is SGHRS and CDR2 is YFSETQ. V was clipped by 4 bases and J by 3 bases; unmatched bases: 9.

CDR3 bases: TGCGCCAGCAGCTTGGAAGCGGGAGCTTGGAATGAGCAGTTCTTC. Encoded protein: CASSLEAGAWNEQFF. The chain joins TRBV5-1 to TRBJ2-1, with 8 bases matching TRBD2. CDR1 is SGHRS and CDR2 is YFSETQ in the germline V gene. The ends lost 0 bases at V and 7 bases at J; junction bases unmatched: 6. The CDR3 loop spans 15 amino acids.

The chain is built from TRBV5-8 and TRBJ1-5, with 8 bases matching TRBD1. Germline-derived CDR1 and CDR2 are SGHTS and YDEGEE. Germline trimming cut 3 bases from V and 1 base from J; bases unmatched to any gene: 3. The CDR3 runs to 15 residues. CDR3 region: CASSSGGGSNQPQHF. CDR3 DNA: TGTGCCAGCAGCTCAGGGGGCGGGAGCAATCAGCCCCAGCATTTT. Complete variable domain (other parts from reference TRBV5-8 and TRBJ1-5): EAGVTQSPTHLIKTRGQQATLRCSPISGHTSVYWYQQALGLGLQFLLWYDEGEERNRGNFPPRFSGRQFPNYSSELNVNALELEDSALYLCASSSGGGSNQPQHFGDGTRLSIL.

This chain uses TRBV7-9 with TRBJ2-7, with D maybe TRBD2 (6 bases). Trimming cost V 1 base and J 0 bases, with 7 bases left between them. Germline CDR1 reads SEHNR; CDR2 reads FQNEAQ (reference sequence). The CDR3 consists of 14 residues. This CDR3 is CASSLVGSSYEQYF. CDR3 sequence (DNA): TGTGCCAGCAGCTTAGTCGGGAGCTCCTACGAGCAGTACTTC.

This CDR3 is CSVERAGEPTEAFF. The CDR3 DNA sequence: TGCAGCGTTGAAAGGGCAGGGGAGCCCACTGAAGCTTTCTTT. The V call is TRBV29-1, the J call TRBJ1-1; D perhaps matches TRBD1 (6 bases). The CDR3 sequence is 14 residues long. V was trimmed by 2 bases and J by 4 bases, leaving 14 bases between them. Germline V gives CDR1 SQVTM, CDR2 ANQGSEA.

The gene calls are TRBV6-1 and TRBJ2-7; TRBD1 agrees at 9 bases. Trimming cost V 3 bases and J 0 bases; bases outside gene matches: 3. The CDR3 has 15 residues. Looked up from germline, CDR1 is MNHNS and CDR2 is SASEGT. Written as DNA, the CDR3 is TGTGCCAGCAGTGAGGACAGGGGTCTCTCCTACGAGCAGTACTTC. Amino acids: CASSEDRGLSYEQYF.

This clone was detected only once. V gene TRBV3-1 (or the pseudogene TRBV3-2) combines with J gene TRBJ2-4; 9 nucleotides line up with TRBD2. Germline values: CDR1 LGHDT, CDR2 YNNKEL (reference sequence). Trimming took 4 bases from V and 8 from J; bases not matched to a gene: 9. The CDR3 spans 15 residues. The CDR3: CASSPGLAQRDIQYF. CDR3 nucleotides: TGTGCCAGCAGCCCCGGACTAGCGCAACGGGACATTCAGTACTTC.

The chain uses TRBV5-1 and TRBJ1-4; D is possibly TRBD1 (5 bases). CDR1 is SGHRS, CDR2 YFSETQ, per germline. With 4 bases removed from V and 5 bases from J, the gap between germline ends came to 18 bases. The CDR3 totals 16 residues. The DNA for the CDR3 is TGCGCCAGCAGCCCAATAACTGGGGGGTTGAATGAAAAACTGTTTTTT. This translates into CASSPITGGLNEKLFF. Full variable domain (rest looked up from reference TRBV5-1 and TRBJ1-4): KAGVTQTPRYLIKTRGQQVTLSCSPISGHRSVSWYQQTPGQGLQFLFEYFSETQRNKGNFPGRFSGRQFSNSRSEMNVSTLELGDSALYLCASSPITGGLNEKLFFGSGTQLSVL.

This clone was observed once. The rearrangement joins TRBV6-1 to TRBJ1-2, with D tentatively TRBD1 (6 bases). The CDR3 extends over 15 amino acids. Germline CDR1 MNHNS, CDR2 SASEGT. Trimming took 2 bases from V and 0 from J, leaving 10 bases between them. DNA for the CDR3: TGTGCCAGCAGTGAATTTTGGACAGCTAACTATGGCTACACCTTC. Protein: CASSEFWTANYGYTF.

This clone was detected only once. The rearrangement joins TRBV23-1 to TRBJ1-5; TRBD1 matches 9 bases. Being an ORF, TRBV23-1 has a function that is uncertain. The CDR3 sequence is 15 residues long. The V and J ends lost 6 bases and 6 bases, in that order; junction bases with no gene match: 9. As DNA, the CDR3 is TGCGCCAGCAGCCCCGGGACAGGGTCACGTCAGCCCCAGCATTTT. It encodes CASSPGTGSRQPQHF.

The table lists this clone with a few counts. The chain combines TRBV24-1 with TRBJ2-7; TRBD1 matches 7 bases. Unmatched junction bases numbered 4, after V lost 2 bases and J lost 4 bases. CDR1 is KGHDR and CDR2 is SFDVKD in the germline V gene. The CDR3 loop spans 14 amino acids. CDR3 DNA: TGTGCCACCAGTGATTCGAGGGACAGTTACGAGCAGTACTTC. Its translation is CATSDSRDSYEQYF.

The chain links TRBV5-5 to TRBJ2-7; 11 bases match TRBD1. Trimming at V came to 3 bases and at J to 6 bases, leaving 5 bases not matched to a gene. This CDR3 region has 14 residues. Germline V gives CDR1 SGHKS, CDR2 YYEKEE (reference sequence). CDR3 nucleotide sequence: TGTGCCAGCAGCTCGCCCGGGACAGGGGGCGAGCAGTACTTC. It codes for CASSSPGTGGEQYF.

The chain employs TRBV5-1 and TRBJ2-1, with D tentatively TRBD2 (5 bases). V was shortened by 0 bases and J by 4 bases, with 11 bases between the two germline ends. Looked up from germline, CDR1 is SGHRS and CDR2 is YFSETQ. The CDR3 has 15 amino acids. The CDR3 DNA follows: TGCGCCAGCAGCTTGGAGGGAGTAGCTTACAATGAGCAGTTCTTC. This sequence encodes CASSLEGVAYNEQFF.

The V call is TRBV3-1 (or the pseudogene TRBV3-2), the J call TRBJ1-1; D is unclear. Germline-derived CDR1 and CDR2 are LGHDT and YNNKEL (reference sequence). The CDR3 is 15 amino acids. V lost 0 bases and J lost 1, with 9 bases in between. The DNA for the CDR3 is TGTGCCAGCAGCCAAGATCATCAGGCGAACACTGAAGCTTTCTTT. It is translated as CASSQDHQANTEAFF.